This record covers a single T cell receptor beta chain. Per the original data handling: Researchers report that nucleated cell counts were estimated from reference gene primer amplification. Sequencing used immunoSEQ multiplex PCR; TCRdb keeps in-frame clones, though not all of them. That table gives V, J and clone size, and the DNA gave D and trimming. The data show about 250,000 clones, around 88% seen once. The data derive from a study of blood T cell repertoires in COVID-19. Study background: T cells, B-cell-depleted T cells, or PBMCs provided the cDNA or gDNA that served as material.

There are 15 residues in the CDR3. Germline V lookup: CDR1 SGHTA, CDR2 FQGNSA. V trimming: 5 bases; J trimming: 4 bases; junction bases outside the gene matches: 6. The chain couples TRBV7-2 to TRBJ1-5; 9 bases match TRBD1. The receptor comes from a woman older than 75 with COVID-19, enrolled during active disease. Sequencing input: peripheral blood. CDR3: CASSTRTGANQPQHF. For the CDR3, the DNA is TGTGCCAGCAGCACCCGGACAGGGGCAAATCAGCCCCAGCATTTT.